This T cell receptor (beta chain) was captured by sequencing in a study of blood T cell repertoires in COVID-19. Individuals drawn from 24 US areas were roughly 18 to 95 years old. CDR1 is PRHDT and CDR2 is FYEKMQ in the germline V gene (reference sequence). J lost 2 bases, V lost 4 bases, and 10 bases had no gene match. The CDR3 is 17 residues long. Data came from immunoSEQ multiplex PCR; TCRdb stores just in-frame clones and leaves some out. In the table there are approximately 350,000 clones, 87% of which are singletons. The chain carries TRBV13 and TRBJ2-2, with TRBD2 matching 7 bases. This TCR was sampled from a woman between 25 and 40 years old who had recovered from COVID-19. Input material: PBMCs or T cells enriched from blood (not recorded which). The CDR3 coding sequence is TGTGCCAGCAGCTCTGCCTTCGGGAGGATTAACACCGGGGAGCTGTTTTTT. Amino acids: CASSSAFGRINTGELFF.